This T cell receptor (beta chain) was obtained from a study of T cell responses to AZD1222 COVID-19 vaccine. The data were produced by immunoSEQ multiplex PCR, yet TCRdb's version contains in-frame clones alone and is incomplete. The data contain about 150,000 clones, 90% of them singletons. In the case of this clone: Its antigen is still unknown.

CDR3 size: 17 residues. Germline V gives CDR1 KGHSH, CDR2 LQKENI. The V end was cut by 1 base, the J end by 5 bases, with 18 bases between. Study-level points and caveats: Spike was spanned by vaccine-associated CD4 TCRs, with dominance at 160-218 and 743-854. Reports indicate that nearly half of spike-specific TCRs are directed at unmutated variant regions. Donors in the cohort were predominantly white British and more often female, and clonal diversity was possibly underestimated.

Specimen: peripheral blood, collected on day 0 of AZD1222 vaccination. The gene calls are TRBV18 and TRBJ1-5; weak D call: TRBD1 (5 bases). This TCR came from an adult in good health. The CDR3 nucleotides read TGTGCCAGCTCACCACTGGGCGGAGGGGAAGCAGATCAGCCCCAGCATTTT. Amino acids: CASSPLGGGEADQPQHF.